Following are 25 T cell receptor beta chains from one sample sequenced in a study of blood T cells in healthy people across ages. Primed by a sample-barcoded 5' primer and a J-beta primer mix, a second PCR proceeded for about 6 to 12 cycles. TCRdb processed the 5' RACE reads anew with MiXCR; each CDR3 protein has one entry. The table lists fewer than 2,000,000 distinct CDR3 sequences, around 42% of them singletons. Sequenced input: blood. These receptors were collected from a human donor in good health.

This clonotype was picked up a small number of times. This rearrangement joins TRBV7-2 to TRBJ2-7; 10 bases agree with TRBD2. Germline V gives CDR1 SGHTA, CDR2 FQGNSA. The CDR3 extends over 15 amino acids. After removal of 0 bases from V and 2 bases from J, the junction contained 1 base not matched to a gene. The CDR3 region is CASSLASGGTYEQYF. The CDR3 DNA sequence: TGTGCCAGCAGCTTAGCTAGCGGGGGGACCTACGAGCAGTACTTC.

The chain joins TRBV20-1 to TRBJ2-7, with D perhaps matching TRBD2 (7 bases). The germline V gene has CDR1 DFQATT and CDR2 SNEGSKA (reference sequence). V was cut by 0 bases and J by 4 bases, with 13 bases left in between. The CDR3 contains 14 residues. The CDR3 sequence: CSARDAGATYEQYF. Written as DNA, the CDR3 is TGCAGTGCTAGAGATGCGGGGGCCACTTACGAGCAGTACTTC.

J is TRBJ1-5 and V is TRBV4-2, with D possibly being TRBD1 (6 bases). The V and J ends lost 1 base and 5 bases respectively, with 15 bases between them. The germline gives CDR1 LGHNA, CDR2 YNFKEQ. The CDR3 runs to 16 residues. The CDR3 region is CASSQVPGALDQPQHF. CDR3 bases: TGTGCCAGCAGCCAAGTCCCAGGGGCATTAGATCAGCCCCAGCATTTT.

V usage is TRBV4-2 and J usage is TRBJ2-1, with 14 positions matching TRBD2. J gave up 6 bases and V 0 bases, and 13 bases lay outside the gene matches. Germline loops: CDR1 LGHNA, CDR2 YNFKEQ. The CDR3 is 20 amino acids. CDR3 protein: CASSQDLWGLAGVLGNEQFF. The DNA of the CDR3 is TGTGCCAGCAGCCAAGATCTTTGGGGACTAGCGGGGGTGTTGGGCAATGAGCAGTTCTTC.

This clonotype turned up a few times. A much more abundant neighbour one base away suggests this may be a read error. The J gene is TRBJ1-1, the V gene TRBV29-1; D not resolved. Germline loops: CDR1 SQVTM, CDR2 ANQGSEA. This CDR3 region has 12 residues. CDR3 sequence: CSGEGMNTEAFF. CDR3 DNA sequence: TGCAGCGGTGAAGGGATGAACACTGAAGCTTTCTTT.

This chain joins TRBV7-2 and TRBJ1-6; no definite D call. Trimming removed 1 base from V and 6 bases from J, with 16 bases in between. The V gene's germline CDR1 is SGHTA and CDR2 FQGNSA. The CDR3 length is 17 residues. The CDR3 protein is CASSLVGPLTSNSPLHF. The CDR3 bases are TGTGCCAGCAGCTTAGTAGGGCCCCTCACCAGTAATTCACCCCTCCACTTT.

This clonotype appeared many times. The rearrangement links TRBV29-1 to TRBJ2-5; tentatively, D is TRBD1 (6 bases). CDR3 length equals 12 residues. CDR1 is SQVTM, CDR2 ANQGSEA, per germline. Trimming left V 2 bases short and J 4 bases short, with 8 bases between. The CDR3 reads CSVETGTETQYF. For the CDR3, the DNA is TGCAGCGTTGAAACAGGGACAGAGACCCAGTACTTC.

This clonotype was seen a few times. The chain employs TRBV18 and TRBJ2-5, with unresolved D. The germline V gene encodes CDR1 KGHSH and CDR2 LQKENI. This CDR3 spans 15 amino acids. V lost 4 bases and J lost 0, with 12 bases in between. The CDR3 coding sequence is TGTGCCAGCTCACAACTCACAGCAAACCAAGAGACCCAGTACTTC. Its translation is CASSQLTANQETQYF.

This clonotype was seen a handful of times. The rearrangement links TRBV5-1 to TRBJ1-2; TRBD1 matches at 7 bases. The CDR3 has 14 residues. Losses at the gene ends were 7 bases for V and 4 bases for J; bases not matched to a gene: 10. Germline V lookup: CDR1 SGHRS, CDR2 YFSETQ. The CDR3 sequence: CASRQAGGSYGYTF. In DNA, the CDR3 is TGCGCCAGCCGCCAGGCAGGGGGTAGCTATGGCTACACCTTC.

This sequence joins TRBV7-9 and TRBJ2-5, with D maybe TRBD2 (6 bases). V lost 1 base to trimming and J lost 11 bases, with 23 bases between them. The germline gives CDR1 SEHNR, CDR2 FQNEAQ (reference sequence). The CDR3 is 16 amino acids. The CDR3 reads CASSLGRLAGSGEQYF. In DNA, the CDR3 is TGTGCCAGCAGCTTAGGGCGTCTGGCGGGGTCGGGAGAGCAGTACTTC.

This clonotype showed up just a few times. This chain connects TRBV2 to TRBJ2-5; D not certain. The J call may be in error: the DNA end matches TRBJ2-7 better. This CDR3 comprises 14 residues. Germline V CDR1 and CDR2: SNHLY, FYNNEI. The CDR3 DNA reads as TGTGCCAGCAGTGAAAGAATACCCGGGTACGAGCAGTACTTC. Protein sequence: CASSERIPGYEQYF.

The rearrangement uses TRBV29-1 and TRBJ1-1; no clear D. Germline-derived CDR1 and CDR2 are SQVTM and ANQGSEA. The ends were cut back, 2 bases at V and 8 bases at J, with 9 bases in the middle. CDR3 length equals 11 residues. CDR3 region: CSVERQNEAFF. CDR3 coding DNA: TGCAGCGTTGAAAGGCAGAACGAAGCTTTCTTT.

About this clonotype itself: The germline gene is not matched at one end of the junction; a read error may be the cause. This rearrangement joins TRBV6-5 to TRBJ2-5; the D gene is possibly TRBD1 (6 bases). CDR3 length equals 14 residues. Germline V gene sequence: CDR1 MNHEY, CDR2 SVGAGI. The CDR3 region is CASSYDGTQETQYF. In DNA form, the CDR3 reads TGCGCCAGCAGTTACGACGGGACACAAGAGACCCAGTACTTC.

The V call is TRBV9, the J call TRBJ2-1, with D possibly matching TRBD1 (6 bases). The CDR3 is 17 amino acids. V lost 3 bases and J lost 0, with 16 bases in between. CDR1 is SGDLS, CDR2 YYNGEE, per germline. CDR3: CASSARDRLSSYNEQFF. Written as DNA, the CDR3 is TGTGCCAGCAGCGCCCGCGACAGGTTAAGCTCCTACAATGAGCAGTTCTTC. Looking up the rest from reference TRBV9 and TRBJ2-1 gives the full variable domain: DSGVTQTPKHLITATGQRVTLRCSPRSGDLSVYWYQQSLDQGLQFLIQYYNGEERAKGNILERFSAQQFPDLHSELNLSSLELGDSALYFCASSARDRLSSYNEQFFGPGTRLTVL.

This clonotype was observed at least ten times. The gene calls are TRBV29-1 and TRBJ2-7, with 7 bases matching TRBD2. V dropped 6 bases and J dropped 5; count of bases not matched to a gene: 10. Looked up from germline, CDR1 is SQVTM and CDR2 is ANQGSEA. There are 13 residues in the CDR3. The DNA of the CDR3 is TGCAGCGTCCGAGGGCTAGCGGAGAACGAGCAGTACTTC. Amino acids: CSVRGLAENEQYF.

This chain uses TRBV7-2 with TRBJ2-7, with D perhaps matching TRBD1 or TRBD2 (6 bases each). Between the trimmed V and J ends, which lost 5 bases and 3 bases, there was a span of 17 bases. The germline V gene encodes CDR1 SGHTA and CDR2 FQGNSA. This CDR3 has 15 residues. The CDR3 DNA follows: TGTGCCAGCAGCCTAAGGGGGGACGTTAGCTACGAGCAGTACTTC. It yields the protein CASSLRGDVSYEQYF.

The chain links TRBV20-1 to TRBJ2-5, with D tentatively TRBD2 (7 bases). Trimming took off 6 bases at V and 5 bases at J, with 28 bases between the two ends. The V gene's germline CDR1 is DFQATT and CDR2 SNEGSKA (reference sequence). The CDR3 totals 17 residues. The DNA for the CDR3 is TGCAGTGCGGGAGGGATCCATGGGACACCGAAGGGGGAGACCCAGTACTTC. Protein product: CSAGGIHGTPKGETQYF.

This clonotype was seen only a few times. This rearrangement joins TRBV2 to TRBJ2-7; the D is unclear. This CDR3 has 14 amino acids. Trimming stripped 1 base from V and 1 base from J, with 8 bases between. Germline loops: CDR1 SNHLY, CDR2 FYNNEI. The CDR3 loop is CASSEEVTSYEQYF. The CDR3 DNA reads as TGTGCCAGCAGTGAAGAAGTTACTTCCTACGAGCAGTACTTC.

There are a few counts of this clonotype. The V gene is TRBV7-2, the J gene TRBJ2-3; perhaps TRBD2 as D (5 bases). The CDR3 totals 16 residues. Germline V gene data show CDR1 as SGHTA and CDR2 as FQGNSA. Trimming pared 6 bases from V and 3 bases from J, leaving 19 bases between. The CDR3 reads CASRPFRSEGTDTQYF. The CDR3 bases are TGTGCCAGCAGACCTTTCCGGAGCGAGGGTACAGATACGCAGTATTTT.

The V gene is TRBV4-3, the J gene TRBJ1-4; D remains unclear. The CDR3 runs 16 residues. Germline-derived CDR1 and CDR2 are LGHNA and YSLEER. V shed 0 bases and J shed 0 bases, with 8 bases lying between them. The CDR3 region has the DNA TGCGCCAGCAGCCAAGATCCGGCAGCAACTAATGAAAAACTGTTTTTT. It encodes CASSQDPAATNEKLFF.

As regards this clonotype: A junction end diverges from the germline sequence, so it may reflect a read error. This rearrangement joins TRBV12-3 or TRBV12-4 to TRBJ1-2, with D hard to call. The CDR3 runs to 13 residues. This chain's CDR3 is CASSPDLYYGHTF. The CDR3 DNA reads as TGTGCCAGCAGTCCCGACCTCTACTATGGCCACACCTTC.

The chain combines TRBV2 with TRBJ1-2, with 7 bases fitting TRBD1. After removal of 10 bases from V and 5 bases from J, the junction contained 1 base not matched to a gene. CDR1 and CDR2 (germline): SNHLY, FYNNEI. CDR3 length: 10 residues. The CDR3 protein is CAKTGYGYTF. CDR3 DNA sequence: TGTGCCAAGACAGGGTATGGCTACACCTTC.

The chain carries TRBV6-6 and TRBJ1-5; 7 bases fit TRBD1. The CDR3 extends over 15 amino acids. The V segment lost 6 bases and the J segment 5 bases; nucleotides outside the gene matches: 10. Germline CDR1 MNHNY, CDR2 SVGAGI (reference sequence). This chain's CDR3 is CASRRSRDSDQPQHF. The CDR3 bases are TGTGCCAGCAGAAGGTCCCGGGACAGCGATCAGCCCCAGCATTTT.

V and J are TRBV12-3 or TRBV12-4 and TRBJ1-4; D may be TRBD1 (5 bases). Trimming removed 6 bases at V and 8 bases at J, with 10 bases between. This CDR3 is built from 12 residues. CDR3 DNA sequence: TGTGCCAGCAGAATCAGGGAGGAAAAACTGTTTTTT. This gives the protein CASRIREEKLFF.

Turning to this clonotype: A much larger clone sits a single nucleotide away, making a read error possible. The V and J genes are TRBV28 and TRBJ1-5; a possible D gene is TRBD1 (5 bases). This CDR3 region has 16 residues. CDR1 is MDHEN and CDR2 is SYDVKM in the germline V gene. The CDR3: CASSRIQASSSQPQHF. CDR3 in DNA: TGTGCCAGCAGTCGGATACAGGCCTCTAGCAGTCAGCCCCAGCATTTT.